Listed below are T cell receptor beta chains from one sample, sequenced in a study of tumor-infiltrating lymphocytes in primary liver carcinoma. TCRdb recomputed calls from the multiplex PCR reads with MiXCR, one row per CDR3 protein. This table has around 330,000 distinct CDR3 sequences, more than 55% appearing once. The sample comprised peripheral blood. The source is a young woman with primary liver carcinoma and hepatitis B virus infection. The CDR3 runs from the conserved cysteine through the conserved F or W. Fields, in order: D gene, V gene, J gene, CDR3 protein. D genes are given only for firm matches.

D gene: NA
V gene: TRBV7-9
J gene: TRBJ2-5
CDR3 protein: CASSLKLGETQYF

D gene: NA
V gene: TRBV11-2
J gene: TRBJ2-3
CDR3 protein: CASSKQSSTDTLYF

D gene: TRBD2
V gene: TRBV6-5
J gene: TRBJ2-1
CDR3 protein: CANSIPGLAGGEQFF

D gene: TRBD2
V gene: TRBV28
J gene: TRBJ2-7
CDR3 protein: CTSSSPGLASYEQYF

D gene: NA
V gene: TRBV14
J gene: TRBJ2-7
CDR3 protein: CASSQERASKEQYF

D gene: NA
V gene: TRBV6-6
J gene: TRBJ1-4
CDR3 protein: CASSFRTAQNEKLFF

D gene: NA
V gene: TRBV11-2
J gene: TRBJ1-1
CDR3 protein: CASSLRLNTEPFF

D gene: NA
V gene: TRBV11-2
J gene: TRBJ2-1
CDR3 protein: CASSLGMANEQFF

D gene: TRBD1
V gene: TRBV7-9
J gene: TRBJ1-1
CDR3 protein: CASSGQGGTEAFF

D gene: TRBD1
V gene: TRBV7-9
J gene: TRBJ2-1
CDR3 protein: CASSLAGGPYNEQFF

D gene: NA
V gene: TRBV4-1
J gene: TRBJ2-3
CDR3 protein: CASSRTAPSTDTQYF

D gene: NA
V gene: TRBV11-3
J gene: TRBJ1-1
CDR3 protein: CASETYEGTEAFF

D gene: NA
V gene: TRBV7-9
J gene: TRBJ1-1
CDR3 protein: CASLKQDTEAFF

D gene: TRBD2
V gene: TRBV12-3/TRBV12-4
J gene: TRBJ2-7
CDR3 protein: CASSPTSGTGYEQYF

D gene: NA
V gene: TRBV13
J gene: TRBJ2-2
CDR3 protein: CASNLGGVQTGELFF

D gene: NA
V gene: TRBV12-3/TRBV12-4
J gene: TRBJ1-1
CDR3 protein: CASGLWLRGSDTEAFF

D gene: NA
V gene: TRBV6-6
J gene: TRBJ1-5
CDR3 protein: CASKAEYSNQPQHF

D gene: NA
V gene: TRBV28
J gene: TRBJ1-5
CDR3 protein: CASGLSGANQPQHF

D gene: NA
V gene: TRBV28
J gene: TRBJ2-7
CDR3 protein: CASTRRAVSSYEQYF

D gene: NA
V gene: TRBV11-3
J gene: TRBJ2-1
CDR3 protein: CTSRSSAGFNEQFF

D gene: TRBD2
V gene: TRBV5-5
J gene: TRBJ2-1
CDR3 protein: CASSLAQAGGSYNEQLF

D gene: TRBD2
V gene: TRBV20-1
J gene: TRBJ2-2
CDR3 protein: CSASLAGNGELFF

D gene: NA
V gene: TRBV28
J gene: TRBJ1-5
CDR3 protein: CASSITINQPQHF

D gene: TRBD1
V gene: TRBV5-4
J gene: TRBJ1-1
CDR3 protein: CASSLLGQGRPEAFF

D gene: NA
V gene: TRBV6-6
J gene: TRBJ2-6
CDR3 protein: CASSPSGSGANVLTF

D gene: NA
V gene: TRBV6-7
J gene: TRBJ1-5
CDR3 protein: CASSYKRWRGGQPQHF

D gene: NA
V gene: TRBV5-8
J gene: TRBJ2-3
CDR3 protein: CVSSQGNTDTQYF

D gene: TRBD2
V gene: TRBV11-1
J gene: TRBJ2-1
CDR3 protein: CASSLRGFSGENNEQFF

D gene: NA
V gene: TRBV7-9
J gene: TRBJ2-1
CDR3 protein: CASSLAYRQDNEQFF

D gene: NA
V gene: TRBV12-3/TRBV12-4
J gene: TRBJ1-4
CDR3 protein: CASSSLATNEKLFF

D gene: NA
V gene: TRBV30
J gene: TRBJ2-2
CDR3 protein: CAWSEDTGELFF

D gene: TRBD1
V gene: TRBV12-5
J gene: TRBJ1-6
CDR3 protein: CASGRGQGNNSPLHF

D gene: NA
V gene: TRBV12-5
J gene: TRBJ2-1
CDR3 protein: CASGLGATLNNEQFF

D gene: TRBD2
V gene: TRBV11-2
J gene: TRBJ2-3
CDR3 protein: CASSPLPSGRGGDTQYF

D gene: NA
V gene: TRBV5-4
J gene: TRBJ2-7
CDR3 protein: CASSRYTGYEQYF

D gene: NA
V gene: TRBV5-4
J gene: TRBJ1-3
CDR3 protein: CASSLTGTRSGNTIYF